This T cell receptor beta chain was sequenced for a study of cytomegalovirus exposure and HLA in healthy donors. Findings of the study overall: Most TCR beta V segments were productive about 90% or about 30% of the time in an earlier analysis. A later analysis found that most CMV-associated TCR beta chains appeared HLA-restricted.

The PCR had 60 Vbeta and 13 Jbeta primers. The table came from immunoSEQ multiplex PCR; TCRdb's copy has only in-frame clones and leaves some out. The profile covers 130,000 or so clones, with 8% to 9.5% appearing a single time and 5.5% taken by the ten largest. Turning to this clone: Its target is not known.

The sample consisted of PBMCs. The clonotype was recovered from a man in his forties in good health and CMV-seronegative.

The CDR3 reads CAISERTGAGTGELFF. The CDR3 DNA is TGTGCCATCAGTGAAAGGACAGGCGCCGGTACCGGGGAGCTGTTTTTT. The genes are TRBV10-3 and TRBJ2-2, with 7 positions matching TRBD1. The CDR3 totals 16 residues. Germline V gene sequence: CDR1 ENHRY, CDR2 SYGVKD. J was trimmed by 5 bases and V by 3 bases; bases with no gene match: 9.